This T cell receptor (beta chain) was recorded in a study of beta chain features in type 1 diabetes. The study's findings and limits: TCRB CDR3 length was moderately but significantly reduced in all four CD4+ subsets of Type 1 diabetes patients.

In regard to this clone: Its antigen is as yet unknown.

What was sequenced were expressed TCRB transcripts, since all of the isolated RNA had been reverse transcribed. Using immunoSEQ multiplex PCR, the repertoire was profiled, and TCRdb retains in-frame clones only, with some absent. The sample shows under 70,000 clones, about 60% of them seen only once. The V gene lost 2 bases and the J gene lost 6 bases, with 19 bases spanning the gap. CDR3 length: 16 amino acids. Germline V gene data show CDR1 as GTSNPN and CDR2 as SVGIG (reference sequence). The specimen was stem cell memory CD4+ T cells from blood. This receptor was identified in a woman aged 25 to 39 with type 1 diabetes. The chain uses TRBV30 and TRBJ2-2; D is possibly TRBD1 (5 bases). The CDR3 loop reads CAWSPPWGSPPGELFF. CDR3 nucleotides: TGTGCCTGGAGTCCCCCTTGGGGCTCTCCCCCCGGGGAGCTGTTTTTT.